The 32 T cell receptor beta chains listed next were all sequenced from one sample in a study of T cells in Graves' hyperthyroidism and ophthalmopathy. It was RNA transcripts that yielded the amplified TCR beta CDR3 regions. HTBI primers were employed in a first-round RT-PCR of the TCR CDR3. TCRdb re-analysed the multiplex PCR reads in MiXCR, keeping a single row per CDR3 protein. Among some 560,000 distinct CDR3 sequences listed, 15% to 17% were seen once. The sample was blood. All receptors derive from a woman younger than 45 with Graves' hyperthyroidism.

The genes are TRBV12-5 and TRBJ2-1, with 10 bases fitting TRBD2. Per germline, CDR1 LGHNT and CDR2 FRNRAP. The CDR3 is made up of 17 amino acids. The junction had 11 bases not matched to a gene; V was cut back by 3 bases and J by 6 bases. In DNA, the CDR3 is TGTGCTAGTGGTTTAACCCCGACAGCGGGAGGGCCCAATGAGCAGTTCTTC. Encoded protein: CASGLTPTAGGPNEQFF. Combining the CDR3 with reference TRBV12-5 and TRBJ2-1 gives the whole variable domain DARVTQTPRHKVTEMGQEVTMRCQPILGHNTVFWYRQTMMQGLELLAYFRNRAPLDDSGMPKDRFSAEMPDATLATLKIQPSEPRDSAVYFCASGLTPTAGGPNEQFFGPGTRLTVL.

The chain is built from TRBV2 and TRBJ2-7; possible D gene TRBD1, 6 bases. This CDR3 contains 16 residues. V lost 2 bases and J lost 2, with 16 bases in between. The germline V gene has CDR1 SNHLY and CDR2 FYNNEI. The CDR3 region has the DNA TGTGCCAGCAGTGAACTCGCCAGGGGTCGTACCTACGAGCAGTACTTC. Residues: CASSELARGRTYEQYF.

This clonotype was seen at least ten times. The J gene is TRBJ1-1, the V gene TRBV28; 7 nucleotides align to TRBD1. Germline CDR1 reads MDHEN; CDR2 reads SYDVKM. With 5 bases clipped from V and 3 bases from J, the junction kept 9 bases outside the gene matches. There are 15 residues in the CDR3. The CDR3 loop reads CASSPQGQLYTEAFF. The CDR3 DNA sequence: TGTGCCAGCAGTCCCCAGGGACAGCTATACACTGAAGCTTTCTTT.

This clonotype was detected ten times or more. CDR3 residues: CASSPRGVRVLGTDTQYF. CDR3 coding DNA: TGTGCCAGCAGCCCTAGAGGGGTGAGGGTTTTGGGCACAGATACGCAGTATTTT. The chain is built from TRBV5-5 and TRBJ2-3; possibly TRBD1 or TRBD2 for D (5 bases each). The germline CDR1 and CDR2 sequences are SGHKS and YYEKEE (reference sequence). V was cut by 4 bases and J by 1 base, with 22 bases left in between. This CDR3 has 18 amino acids.

At least ten counts were recorded for this clonotype. The genes are TRBV5-1 and TRBJ1-2; D is unresolved. The germline CDR1 and CDR2 sequences are SGHRS and YFSETQ. The CDR3 covers 13 residues. The V end was cut by 1 base, the J end by 7 bases, with 11 bases between. CDR3 nucleotides: TGCGCCAGCAGCTTGAAAGGTGGTGGTGGCTACACCTTC. Its protein product is CASSLKGGGGYTF.

On this clonotype: A read error may produce the germline difference seen at one junction end. The chain carries TRBV7-2 and TRBJ2-3, with D unresolved. The CDR3 is made up of 14 amino acids. Germline V gene data show CDR1 as SGHTA and CDR2 as FQGNSA. CDR3 sequence reads: CASSQRTRTDTQYF. For the CDR3, the DNA is TGCGCCAGCAGCCAGAGGACCCGCACAGATACGCAGTATTTT. Full variable domain (outside the CDR3, taken from reference TRBV7-2 and TRBJ2-3): GAGVSQSPSNKVTEKGKDVELRCDPISGHTALYWYRQSLGQGLEFLIYFQGNSAPDKSGLPSDRFSAERTGGSVSTLTIQRTQQEDSAVYLCASSQRTRTDTQYFGPGTRLTVL.

This clonotype appeared many times. The genes are TRBV2 and TRBJ2-7; no firm D call. The ends were cut back, 2 bases at V and 2 bases at J, with 13 bases in the middle. The CDR3 totals 15 residues. In germline, CDR1 is SNHLY, CDR2 FYNNEI. DNA of the CDR3: TGTGCCAGCAGTGAAATTTCGGCTGCTACCTACGAGCAGTACTTC. Translation gives CASSEISAATYEQYF.

Only a few counts were recorded for this clonotype. The gene calls are TRBV4-1 and TRBJ2-7; tentatively, D is TRBD2 (6 bases). Trimming stripped 1 base from V and 6 bases from J, with 7 bases between. The germline CDR1 and CDR2 sequences are MGHRA and YSYEKL. The CDR3 runs to 12 residues. Written as DNA, the CDR3 is TGCGCCAGCAGCCAAGCCGGGGGCGAGCAGTACTTC. Translating it yields CASSQAGGEQYF.

This clonotype has at least ten counts. The chain joins TRBV10-2 to TRBJ2-7; 13 nucleotides agree with TRBD2. The CDR3 is 16 amino acids. With V trimmed by 7 bases and J by 7 bases, 13 bases remained unmatched. In germline, CDR1 is WSHSY, CDR2 SAAADI. CDR3 sequence reads: CASTARLAGGSQEQYF. CDR3 nucleotide sequence: TGCGCCAGCACCGCCCGACTAGCGGGAGGCTCTCAGGAGCAGTACTTC.

The table lists this clonotype with many counts. The chain carries TRBV3-1 and TRBJ2-1; D uncertain. The CDR3 extends over 14 amino acids. The V gene's germline CDR1 is LGHDT and CDR2 YNNKEL (reference sequence). V dropped 1 base and J dropped 5 bases, with 9 bases sitting between them. The CDR3 spells CASSQGLVNNEQFF. The CDR3 DNA follows: TGTGCCAGCAGCCAAGGGCTAGTTAACAATGAGCAGTTCTTC.

A few counts support this clonotype. This chain uses TRBV24-1 with TRBJ2-3; TRBD1 aligns across 10 bases. The V segment lost 3 bases and the J segment 7 bases; nucleotides outside the gene matches: 9. Looked up from germline, CDR1 is KGHDR and CDR2 is SFDVKD. The CDR3 is 16 residues long. The CDR3 DNA reads TGTGCCACCAGTGATGACAGGGGGCGCGCAGGAAATACGCAGTATTTT. Encoded protein: CATSDDRGRAGNTQYF.

This clonotype has at least ten counts. V gene TRBV6-5 combines with J gene TRBJ2-7; D may match TRBD1 or TRBD2 (5 bases each). The CDR3 contains 10 residues. V gave up 8 bases and J gave up 7 bases, with 9 bases separating them. Per the germline V gene, CDR1 is MNHEY and CDR2 is SVGAGI. The CDR3 nucleotides read TGTGCCAGCGGGGCGGGTGAGCAGTACTTC. Translated: CASGAGEQYF.

This clonotype was counted many times. This chain uses TRBV20-1 with TRBJ2-5; D uncertain. Germline CDR1 DFQATT, CDR2 SNEGSKA (reference sequence). This CDR3 has 13 residues. The V gene lost 3 bases and the J gene lost 1 base, with 9 bases spanning the gap. CDR3 coding DNA: TGCAGTGCTAGTTTAAGGGTCCAAGAGACCCAGTACTTC. Amino acid sequence: CSASLRVQETQYF.

In its sample, this clonotype was seen many times. The J gene is TRBJ2-1, the V gene TRBV7-2; TRBD2 is a possible D gene (5 bases). V lost 1 base, J lost 9 bases, and 10 bases lay in between. The CDR3 runs 13 residues. The germline V gene encodes CDR1 SGHTA and CDR2 FQGNSA. CDR3 residues: CASSLVPGFEQFF. The CDR3 DNA sequence: TGTGCCAGCAGCTTAGTTCCGGGGTTTGAGCAGTTCTTC.

This clonotype occurred a few times. This chain joins TRBV10-1 and TRBJ2-5; D gene uncertain. This CDR3 has 11 residues. The germline V gene encodes CDR1 WNHNN and CDR2 SYGVQD (reference sequence). The germline V and J ends were trimmed by 8 bases and 3 bases, with 7 bases remaining between them. The CDR3 protein is CASRQEETQYF. CDR3 DNA: TGCGCCAGCCGGCAGGAAGAGACCCAGTACTTC.

The V gene is TRBV6-1, the J gene TRBJ1-2; no clear D gene. With 6 bases removed from V and 4 bases from J, the gap between germline ends came to 12 bases. Germline V CDR1 and CDR2: MNHNS, SASEGT. This CDR3 contains 13 residues. CDR3 in amino acids: CASRGGSSYGYTF. CDR3 bases: TGTGCCAGCAGAGGAGGGAGTTCCTATGGCTACACCTTC.

This clonotype was observed at least ten times. The chain recombines TRBV29-1 with TRBJ2-5, with 11 bases fitting TRBD2. From germline, CDR1 is SQVTM and CDR2 ANQGSEA. J gave up 3 bases and V 2 bases, and 5 bases lay outside the gene matches. This CDR3 has 15 residues. In DNA form, the CDR3 reads TGCAGCGTTGAACCTAGCGGGAGGTCAAAAGAGACCCAGTACTTC. It encodes CSVEPSGRSKETQYF.

This chain joins TRBV4-2 and TRBJ2-1; tentatively, D is TRBD2 (6 bases). CDR1 LGHNA and CDR2 YNFKEQ come from the germline V gene. Trimming pared 4 bases from V and 1 base from J, leaving 20 bases between. This CDR3 contains 18 residues. The CDR3 bases are TGTGCCAGCAGCCCGTCAGCCAGTGCGGGGCCGTCCTACAATGAGCAGTTCTTC. Amino acid sequence: CASSPSASAGPSYNEQFF.

This clonotype was detected only a few times. The chain combines TRBV18 with TRBJ2-4; D is unresolved. The CDR3 totals 12 residues. Between the trimmed V and J ends, which lost 3 bases and 2 bases, there was a span of 2 bases. Germline V gives CDR1 KGHSH, CDR2 LQKENI. The CDR3 reads CASSPSKNIQYF. The CDR3 coding sequence is TGTGCCAGCTCACCTTCCAAAAACATTCAGTACTTC.

This clonotype came up many times. A much larger clone sits a single nucleotide away, making a read error possible. The V call is TRBV5-5, the J call TRBJ2-7; D is ambiguous. CDR1 is SGHKS and CDR2 is YYEKEE in the germline V gene (reference sequence). The CDR3 spans 13 residues. Trimming took off 1 base at V and 1 base at J, with 6 bases between the two ends. DNA of the CDR3: TGTGCCAGCAGCTTGACAGAATCCTACGAGCAGTACTTC. It yields the protein CASSLTESYEQYF. Supplemented by reference TRBV5-5 and TRBJ2-7, the full variable domain reads DAGVTQSPTHLIKTRGQQVTLRCSPISGHKSVSWYQQVLGQGPQFIFQYYEKEERGRGNFPDRFSARQFPNYSSELNVNALLLGDSALYLCASSLTESYEQYFGPGTRLTVT.

This clonotype was seen ten or more times. The chain is built from TRBV28 and TRBJ2-3, with 7 nucleotides matching TRBD1. V lost 4 bases to trimming and J lost 3 bases; unmatched junction nucleotides: 10. CDR3 size: 16 residues. CDR1 is MDHEN, CDR2 SYDVKM, per germline. The CDR3 nucleotides are TGTGCCAGCAGTTCTTCCCGGGACAGTTTTACAGATACGCAGTATTTT. Translating it yields CASSSSRDSFTDTQYF.

In regard to this clonotype: A much larger clone differs from this one at a single base, so this may be a read error. The J gene is TRBJ2-7, the V gene TRBV5-1; TRBD2 aligns across 7 bases. The CDR3 totals 14 residues. Per germline, CDR1 SGHRS and CDR2 YFSETQ. Trimming took 5 bases from V and 6 from J; bases not matched to a gene: 11. CDR3 nucleotides: TGCGCCAGCAGTCAGGTCAGCGGGGTCTTCGAGCAGTACTTC. It specifies CASSQVSGVFEQYF. Full variable domain (outside the CDR3, taken from reference TRBV5-1 and TRBJ2-7): KAGVTQTPRYLIKTRGQQVTLSCSPISGHRSVSWYQQTPGQGLQFLFEYFSETQRNKGNFPGRFSGRQFSNSRSEMNVSTLELGDSALYLCASSQVSGVFEQYFGPGTRLTVT.

As for this clonotype: This may be a read error, as it is one base from a much larger clone. V is TRBV12-3 or TRBV12-4 and J is TRBJ1-2; 7 bases fit TRBD1. With V trimmed by 4 bases and J by 6 bases, 2 bases remained unmatched. The CDR3 extends over 12 amino acids. This chain's CDR3 is CASSSTGNGYTF. The DNA for the CDR3 is TGTGCCAGCAGTTCGACAGGGAATGGCTACACCTTC.

Many counts were recorded for this clonotype. This chain links TRBV2 with TRBJ2-7, with TRBD2 as a possible D gene (5 bases). V was cut by 10 bases and J by 2 bases, with 9 bases left in between. The CDR3 contains 11 residues. Per germline, CDR1 SNHLY and CDR2 FYNNEI. CDR3 protein: CATTGTYEQYF. CDR3 coding DNA: TGTGCCACCACGGGGACCTACGAGCAGTACTTC.

In its sample, this clonotype was seen a few times. A much larger clone is a single base away; this may be a read error. The chain combines TRBV12-3 or TRBV12-4 with TRBJ2-2; 8 bases map to TRBD2. The V gene end was trimmed by 3 bases and the J gene end by 6 bases; junction bases not matched to a gene: 6. CDR3 length: 15 residues. The CDR3 DNA is TGTGCCAGCAGTTTGTTTCTAGCGGGCGCCGGGGAGCTGTTTTTT. Translation gives CASSLFLAGAGELFF.

This clonotype was counted a few times. The chain employs TRBV4-1 and TRBJ1-2; 12 nucleotides agree with TRBD1. The ends lost 4 bases at V and 8 bases at J; junction bases unmatched: 11. The CDR3 covers 16 residues. CDR1 is MGHRA, CDR2 YSYEKL, per germline. The CDR3 reads CASSLSGTGGAGGYTF. In DNA, the CDR3 is TGCGCCAGCAGCCTGTCCGGGACAGGGGGCGCGGGAGGCTACACCTTC.

Only a few counts were recorded for this clonotype. DNA of the CDR3: TGTGCCAGCAGTTACTTCCATGGACTAGCGTACGAGCAGTACTTC. Translated, it gives CASSYFHGLAYEQYF. The gene calls are TRBV6-5 and TRBJ2-7; 9 bases map to TRBD2. Unmatched junction bases numbered 5, after V lost 1 base and J lost 4 bases. CDR3 length: 15 amino acids. Germline values: CDR1 MNHEY, CDR2 SVGAGI.

Ten or more counts support this clonotype. The junction does not match germline at one end; this may be a read error. DNA of the CDR3: TGCAGTGCCAGAGACAAACGCTCCTACGAGCAGTACTTC. It encodes CSARDKRSYEQYF. The genes are TRBV20-1 and TRBJ2-7; D unclear. Germline V gene data show CDR1 as DFQATT and CDR2 as SNEGSKA (reference sequence). The CDR3 loop spans 13 amino acids.

This clonotype was detected a few times. This chain joins TRBV9 and TRBJ2-7, with 13 positions matching TRBD2. CDR1 and CDR2 (germline): SGDLS, YYNGEE. The V and J ends lost 0 bases and 3 bases, in that order; junction bases with no gene match: 12. The CDR3 is made up of 19 amino acids. The CDR3 bases are TGTGCCAGCAGCGTAGTAACCGGACTAGCGGGAGATTGCCGCTACGAGCAGTACTTC. This translates into CASSVVTGLAGDCRYEQYF.

The chain uses TRBV19 and TRBJ2-6; TRBD1 aligns across 9 bases. This CDR3 spans 17 amino acids. V trimming: 4 bases; J trimming: 2 bases; junction bases outside the gene matches: 6. The germline V gene encodes CDR1 LNHDA and CDR2 SQIVND (reference sequence). The CDR3 DNA is TGTGCCAGTAGTAAAGGACAGGGGTGGGCTGGGGCCAACGTCCTGACTTTC. Translating gives CASSKGQGWAGANVLTF. Looking up the rest from reference TRBV19 and TRBJ2-6 gives the full variable domain: DGGITQSPKYLFRKEGQNVTLSCEQNLNHDAMYWYRQDPGQGLRLIYYSQIVNDFQKGDIAEGYSVSREKKESFPLTVTSAQKNPTAFYLCASSKGQGWAGANVLTFGAGSRLTVL.

This clonotype was found many times. V and J are TRBV20-1 and TRBJ2-3; no clear D. The CDR3 has 13 residues. The V and J ends lost 5 bases and 0 bases respectively, with 9 bases between them. Looked up from germline, CDR1 is DFQATT and CDR2 is SNEGSKA (reference sequence). The CDR3 nucleotides are TGCAGTGCTGGGTCGCGAAGCACAGATACGCAGTATTTT. This sequence encodes CSAGSRSTDTQYF.

This clonotype was detected ten times or more. V and J are TRBV12-3 or TRBV12-4 and TRBJ1-1; weak D call: TRBD1 (5 bases). V was shortened by 6 bases and J by 5 bases, with 10 bases between the two germline ends. The CDR3 sequence is 12 residues long. The CDR3 nucleotides are TGTGCCAGCAGGGGACCTGGGACTGAAGCTTTCTTT. Its translation: CASRGPGTEAFF.